This TCR beta chain was sequenced in a study of shared clonotypes between healthy human individuals. Study-wide results and limits: Memory subsets generally showed lower estimated richness than naive subsets.

The CD4+ fraction was divided into a CD45RA+ naive subset and a CD45RA-negative memory subset. V shed 3 bases and J shed 4 bases, with 15 bases lying between them. The CDR3 has 15 amino acids. Germline V gene data show CDR1 as SGHTA and CDR2 as FQGNSA. With respect to this clone: What it binds is unknown.

Sequenced by immunoSEQ multiplex PCR; TCRdb stores in-frame clones only, minus some. The data contain about 1 million clones, more than 60% of them singletons. Sequenced: memory CD4+ T cells sorted from blood. Subset specified: CD45RA-negative fraction. The TCR originated in a man aged 18 to 35 in good health. The chain links TRBV7-2 to TRBJ1-2; the D gene is possibly TRBD1 (5 bases). CDR3 residues: CASSLSGSWGYGYTF. The CDR3 bases are TGTGCCAGCAGCTTGTCAGGGAGTTGGGGCTATGGCTACACCTTC.